Listed here is a single T cell receptor beta chain. One end of the junction varies from germline; a read error may be responsible. This specimen belongs to a study of CD8+CD57+ T cells in acquired aplastic anemia. TCR beta VDJ combinations and CDR3 sequences were profiled from genomic DNA. TCRdb reanalysed the reads using MiXCR and keeps one entry per CDR3 protein. The sample has hundreds of thousands of distinct CDR3 sequences, roughly 68% seen once; the top ten hold approximately 4%. The germline CDR1 and CDR2 sequences are SGHRS and YFSETQ. The CDR3 is 14 residues long. The sequenced sample was sorted CD4+, CD8+, or CD8+CD57+ T cells (not recorded which) from PBMCs. The TCR originated in a human donor in good health, serving as a control. The rearrangement joins TRBV5-1 to TRBJ1-5, with D possibly TRBD1 on 6 matching bases. This CDR3 is CASTHDKGVQPQHF. The DNA of the CDR3 is TGTGCCAGCACCCACGACAAGGGGGTCCAGCCCCAGCATTTC.